The 20 T cell receptor beta chains in this list originate from one sample, sequenced in a study of blood T cell repertoires in COVID-19. Sequenced by immunoSEQ multiplex PCR; TCRdb stores in-frame clones only, minus some. The table has fewer than 200,000 clones, around 85% seen once. Sequencing used peripheral blood. The source of these receptors is a man between 60 and 70 years old who had recovered from COVID-19.

The table lists this clone with a count of one. This chain links TRBV2 with TRBJ1-2, with D possibly TRBD1 on 5 matching bases. The CDR3 totals 15 residues. Germline V gene sequence: CDR1 SNHLY, CDR2 FYNNEI. The V and J ends lost 8 bases and 6 bases respectively, with 22 bases between them. The DNA for the CDR3 is TGTGCCAGCTCCACGACGCAGGGAGGATTACATGGCTACACCTTC. Its translation is CASSTTQGGLHGYTF.

A single count supports this clone. The CDR3 sequence is CSVMTGVSSPLHF. CDR3 nucleotides: TGCAGCGTTATGACAGGGGTTAGTTCACCCCTCCACTTT. The chain joins TRBV29-1 to TRBJ1-6; 8 bases map to TRBD1. The V and J ends lost 5 bases and 9 bases, in that order; junction bases with no gene match: 6. CDR3 size: 13 residues. CDR1 is SQVTM, CDR2 ANQGSEA, per germline.

The CDR3: CASSLDDRDRETQYF. The CDR3 DNA reads as TGTGCCAGCAGCTTAGATGACAGGGATCGAGAGACCCAGTACTTC. V is TRBV7-2 and J is TRBJ2-5, with 7 positions matching TRBD1. CDR3 length: 15 residues. Germline values: CDR1 SGHTA, CDR2 FQGNSA. Unmatched junction bases numbered 6, after V lost 1 base and J lost 4 bases.

The chain links TRBV7-2 to TRBJ2-5; 7 bases are shared with TRBD2. The CDR3 runs 15 residues. The germline V gene has CDR1 SGHTA and CDR2 FQGNSA. V gave up 5 bases and J gave up 5 bases; unmatched junction bases: 11. CDR3 bases: TGTGCCAGCAGCCACCCCCCGGGGGGAGGGGAGACCCAGTACTTC. Translating it yields CASSHPPGGGETQYF.

This rearrangement joins TRBV18 to TRBJ1-2; D unclear. V dropped 0 bases and J dropped 8 bases, with 7 bases sitting between them. The germline V gene has CDR1 KGHSH and CDR2 LQKENI. CDR3 length: 12 amino acids. DNA of the CDR3: TGTGCCAGCTCACCACCAGGGAGCGGCTACACCTTC. It encodes CASSPPGSGYTF.

V and J are TRBV9 and TRBJ2-6, with a weak D call TRBD2 (5 bases). Germline V gene data show CDR1 as SGDLS and CDR2 as YYNGEE. The CDR3 has 15 amino acids. The CDR3 bases are TGTGCTTCCGAGGGCCTAGTCTCTGGGGCCAACGTCCTGACTTTC. This gives the protein CASEGLVSGANVLTF.

This chain uses TRBV7-6 with TRBJ1-2; 7 bases line up with TRBD1. Germline loops: CDR1 SGHVS, CDR2 FNYEAQ. This CDR3 has 14 residues. With V trimmed by 1 base and J by 7 bases, 6 bases remained unmatched. CDR3 sequence: CASSLGVTGAGYTF. CDR3 DNA sequence: TGTGCCAGCAGCTTAGGAGTAACAGGGGCTGGCTACACCTTC.

The chain joins TRBV6-5 to TRBJ2-1; 13 nucleotides align to TRBD2. CDR1 and CDR2 from the germline V gene are MNHEY and SVGAGI. Losses at the gene ends were 6 bases for V and 9 bases for J; bases not matched to a gene: 8. This CDR3 has 15 amino acids. CDR3 in DNA: TGTGCCAGCAGCTCCGGGACTAGCGGGGCGGGTGAGCAGTTCTTC. It encodes CASSSGTSGAGEQFF.

Here the CDR3 reads CATSDPVISGNTIYF. The CDR3 bases are TGTGCCACCAGTGATCCGGTGATTTCTGGAAACACCATATATTTT. V and J are TRBV24-1 and TRBJ1-3; D is ambiguous. The CDR3 has 15 amino acids. V dropped 3 bases and J dropped 1 base, with 9 bases sitting between them. The germline gives CDR1 KGHDR, CDR2 SFDVKD.

The J gene is TRBJ2-3, the V gene TRBV3-1 (or the pseudogene TRBV3-2), with a weak D call TRBD1 (5 bases). The V gene lost 1 base and the J gene lost 0 bases, with 14 bases spanning the gap. Looked up from germline, CDR1 is LGHDT and CDR2 is YNNKEL (reference sequence). The CDR3 length is 17 residues. CDR3 residues: CASSQAGWGSSTDTQYF. The CDR3 nucleotides read TGTGCCAGCAGCCAAGCAGGGTGGGGAAGTAGCACAGATACGCAGTATTTT.

V usage is TRBV29-1 and J usage is TRBJ2-7, with 9 bases matching TRBD1. V lost 8 bases to trimming and J lost 8 bases; unmatched junction nucleotides: 16. Germline V CDR1 and CDR2: SQVTM, ANQGSEA. This CDR3 contains 14 residues. The CDR3 DNA reads as TGCAGCACGTCACTGACAGGGGGTAATGAAAAGCAGTACTTC. This sequence encodes CSTSLTGGNEKQYF.

This chain joins TRBV7-9 and TRBJ1-5; perhaps TRBD1 as D (6 bases). Germline V gene sequence: CDR1 SEHNR, CDR2 FQNEAQ (reference sequence). The CDR3 spans 14 residues. Trimming pared 2 bases from V and 5 bases from J, leaving 10 bases between. The CDR3 sequence: CASSLMGAYQPQHF. The CDR3 DNA follows: TGTGCCAGCAGCTTAATGGGGGCATATCAGCCCCAGCATTTT.

The chain employs TRBV11-3 and TRBJ2-1; 9 bases map to TRBD2. From germline, CDR1 is SGHNT and CDR2 YENEEA. Trimming removed 5 bases from V and 5 bases from J; junction bases left unmatched: 4. The CDR3 extends over 14 amino acids. CDR3 residues: CASSPQRGDNEQFF. The CDR3 DNA sequence: TGTGCCAGCAGCCCACAGCGGGGGGACAATGAGCAGTTCTTC.

The J gene is TRBJ2-2, the V gene TRBV12-3 or TRBV12-4; D is uncertain. Trimming took off 6 bases at V and 6 bases at J, with 8 bases between the two ends. CDR3 size: 12 residues. Written as DNA, the CDR3 is TGTGCCAGCAGAGTAGAAGCCGGGGAGCTGTTTTTT. Translation gives CASRVEAGELFF.

The CDR3 here is CASSHRGDRGQVVAFF. Here the CDR3 DNA reads TGTGCCAGCAGCCACCGTGGGGACAGGGGGCAAGTGGTAGCTTTCTTT. The gene calls are TRBV27 and TRBJ1-1; 12 nucleotides agree with TRBD1. Losses at the gene ends were 6 bases for V and 10 bases for J; bases not matched to a gene: 15. The CDR3 runs 16 residues. Germline assignment: CDR1 MNHEY and CDR2 SMNVEV (reference sequence).

The chain carries TRBV2 and TRBJ1-5; TRBD1 agrees at 9 bases. The J segment lost 4 bases and the V segment lost 6 bases, leaving 4 bases of the junction unmatched. Germline CDR1 reads SNHLY; CDR2 reads FYNNEI. This CDR3 is 14 amino acids long. CDR3 nucleotide sequence: TGTGCCAGCAGCGGGACAGGGCCGAATCAGCCCCAGCATTTT. Amino acid sequence: CASSGTGPNQPQHF.

CDR3 in amino acids: CASSIKRESGYGYTF. CDR3 coding DNA: TGTGCCAGTAGTATAAAGAGGGAGTCCGGCTATGGCTACACCTTC. The chain has TRBV19 and TRBJ1-2; D is unclear. Per germline, CDR1 LNHDA and CDR2 SQIVND (reference sequence). This CDR3 comprises 15 residues. Trimming left V 2 bases short and J 4 bases short, with 14 bases between.

The chain joins TRBV7-3 to TRBJ2-1; a weak D match, TRBD2 (5 bases). Trimming took off 5 bases at V and 2 bases at J, with 16 bases between the two ends. Germline V gives CDR1 SGHTA, CDR2 FQGTGA. The CDR3 totals 16 residues. The CDR3 nucleotides read TGTGCCAGCAGCCAAGGAGAGGGTCGGCCCTACAATGAGCAGTTCTTC. It encodes CASSQGEGRPYNEQFF.

The rearrangement links TRBV7-9 to TRBJ1-1, with 11 bases aligning to TRBD1. CDR1 is SEHNR and CDR2 is FQNEAQ in the germline V gene (reference sequence). Germline trimming cut 4 bases from V and 5 bases from J; bases unmatched to any gene: 3. The CDR3 sequence is 14 residues long. The CDR3: CASSWDRGETEAFF. The CDR3 coding sequence is TGTGCCAGCAGCTGGGACAGGGGGGAAACTGAAGCTTTCTTT.

The rearrangement links TRBV19 to TRBJ1-2; D possibly corresponds to TRBD1 (5 bases). The germline V and J ends were trimmed by 5 bases and 2 bases, with 15 bases remaining between them. CDR1 is LNHDA and CDR2 is SQIVND in the germline V gene (reference sequence). The CDR3 sequence is 15 residues long. The CDR3 DNA sequence: TGTGCCAGTAGTCTACCAACAGGAGCCAACTATGGCTACACCTTC. Its translation: CASSLPTGANYGYTF.